This T cell receptor (beta chain) was sequenced for a study of blood T cells in healthy people across ages. The study drew donors from healthy Caucasian individuals in Russia aged roughly 6 to 95. Only a few counts were recorded for this clonotype. Primed by a sample-barcoded 5' primer and a J-beta primer mix, a second PCR proceeded for roughly 7 to 12 cycles. TCRdb fed the 5' RACE reads into MiXCR, producing one record per CDR3 protein. Of around 990,000 distinct CDR3 sequences listed, roughly 24% were seen once; the top ten hold approximately 0.79%. This sample also appeared in a second study, on T cells of mothers and their children. That publication notes: Related mother-child pairs showed slightly, non-significantly higher overlap than unrelated pairs.

The source is a girl aged 2-10 years in good health. Sequencing was performed on blood.

CDR3 sequence (DNA): TGTGCCAGCAGCCAAGGTTGGCAGGGCCAAGAGACCCAGTACTTC. Translation gives CASSQGWQGQETQYF. The chain combines TRBV3-1 with TRBJ2-5, with D possibly matching TRBD1 (5 bases). CDR1 and CDR2 from the germline V gene are LGHDT and YNNKEL (reference sequence). The CDR3 is 15 amino acids. V dropped 1 base and J dropped 1 base, with 10 bases sitting between them.